A selection of T cell receptor beta chains follows, all from one sample in a study of graft-versus-host responses after intestinal transplantation. Data came from immunoSEQ multiplex PCR; TCRdb stores just in-frame clones and leaves some out. The table records about 88,000 clones, under 95% of them present only once. These receptors have no known antigen. Sequenced here: unstimulated CD4+ T cells sorted from spleen or lymph node cells, sampled before transplant. The receptors come from a human donor who was the organ donor for an intestinal transplant. CDR3s include the opening cysteine and the closing phenylalanine or tryptophan. Fields, in order: V gene, J gene, D gene, clone size, CDR3 DNA, CDR3 protein. D genes are given only for firm matches. Size is stated for part of the rows, as once, few or many counts, or as a class when the clone is expanded.

>TRBV10-3|TRBJ2-7|NA|NA
TGTGCCATCACTAGGGACACGGCCTACGAGCAGTACTTC
CAITRDTAYEQYF
>TRBV28|TRBJ2-1|TRBD2|NA
TGTGCCAGCAGTTTTCTTTCGGGACTAGCGGGAGGTTTTGAGCAGTTCTTC
CASSFLSGLAGGFEQFF
>TRBV28|TRBJ1-1|NA|NA
TGTGCCAGCAGCTCCCCGGGGGGCCGGGCTTTCTTT
CASSSPGGRAFF
>TRBV27|TRBJ2-5|NA|NA
TGTGTCAGCAGCAGAAACAGGGCCCAAGAGACCCAGTACTTC
CVSSRNRAQETQYF
>TRBV27|TRBJ2-5|TRBD1|NA
TGTGCCAGTACAGGGGGCCAAGAGACCCAGTACTTC
CASTGGQETQYF
>TRBV15|TRBJ2-7|TRBD1|NA
TGTGCCACCAGTCAAGGGGACAGGGGATACGAGCAGTACTTC
CATSQGDRGYEQYF
>TRBV9|TRBJ2-1|TRBD1|NA
TGTGCCAGCAGCGTAATCCCAGGGGGCGAGGGGGAGCAGTTCTTC
CASSVIPGGEGEQFF
>TRBV29-1|TRBJ1-2|NA|NA
TGCAGCGTTGGGGTAGTGGAGCGGTATGGCTACACCTTC
CSVGVVERYGYTF
>TRBV2|TRBJ1-1|NA|NA
TGTGCCAGCTCAGGGGAGGGTGGGACTGAAGCTTTCTTT
CASSGEGGTEAFF
>TRBV19|TRBJ1-5|TRBD1|NA
TGTGCCAGTAGTATAGATCTCGGGCAGGGGGCACAACCCCAGCATTTT
CASSIDLGQGAQPQHF
>TRBV7-9|TRBJ2-7|NA|NA
TGTGCCAGCGCCGCGGGAACAAGCTCCTACGAGCAGTACTTC
CASAAGTSSYEQYF
>TRBV6-6|TRBJ1-5|NA|few
TGTGCCAGCAGTTACAGGGAGGAGCAGCCCCAGCATTTT
CASSYREEQPQHF
>TRBV7-9|TRBJ2-1|NA|NA
TGTGCCAGCAGCTTAAGGCTTAGCGGAAGCTCCTACAATGAGCAGTTCTTC
CASSLRLSGSSYNEQFF
>TRBV12-5|TRBJ1-1|NA|NA
TGTGCTAGTGGTACAGGGTTCGGTGAAGCTTTCTTT
CASGTGFGEAFF
>TRBV10-3|TRBJ2-2|TRBD1|NA
TGTGCCATCAGACAGCAGGGACAGAGGAACACCGGGGAGCTGTTTTTT
CAIRQQGQRNTGELFF
>TRBV6-1|TRBJ1-1|NA|NA
TGTGCCAGCAGTGAACCGGGGTTATCCACTGAAGCTTTCTTT
CASSEPGLSTEAFF
>TRBV11-2|TRBJ2-4|TRBD1|NA
TGTGCCAGCAGCTCAGGGACAGGTAGAGCCAAAAACATTCAGTACTTC
CASSSGTGRAKNIQYF
>TRBV27|TRBJ2-1|TRBD2|NA
TGTGCCAGCAGTTTATCCAGACTAGCGGGAGGTGGCGAGCAGTTCTTC
CASSLSRLAGGGEQFF
>TRBV9|TRBJ2-1|TRBD2|NA
TGTGCCAGCAGCCAGCAGGGACTAGCGGGGGGCACGCCCCTTTACAATGAGCAGTTCTTC
CASSQQGLAGGTPLYNEQFF
>TRBV21-1|TRBJ2-5|NA|NA
TGTGCCAGCAACGCGCCGGGGAAAGAGACCCAGTACTTC
CASNAPGKETQYF
>TRBV19|TRBJ2-6|TRBD1|NA
TGTGCCAGTAGCTGGACAGGGAACGCTGGGGCCAACGTCCTGACTTTC
CASSWTGNAGANVLTF
>TRBV28|TRBJ1-6|NA|NA
TGTGCCAGCACTCAAAGATTGAGTATTAATTCACCCCTCCACTTT
CASTQRLSINSPLHF
>TRBV30|TRBJ1-2|TRBD1|once
TGTGCCTGGAGTGCTTCGACAGGGTTATATTATGGCTACACCTTC
CAWSASTGLYYGYTF
>TRBV19|TRBJ1-5|NA|NA
TGTGCCAGTAGTATAACAGGGAAGTTAAATCAGCCCCAGCATTTT
CASSITGKLNQPQHF
>TRBV10-3|TRBJ2-7|NA|once
TGTGCCATCAGTGAGTCGGGGCTGGGGGCATCGCTTTACGAGCAGTACTTC
CAISESGLGASLYEQYF
>TRBV30|TRBJ2-7|TRBD1|NA
TGTGCCTGGGCCACAGGGGCCTCCTACGAGCAGTACTTC
CAWATGASYEQYF
>TRBV4-1|TRBJ2-7|TRBD1|few
TGCGCCAGCAGCCAAGACAGGGGGCGCGAGCAGTACTTC
CASSQDRGREQYF
>TRBV19|TRBJ1-4|TRBD1|NA
TGTGCCAGTAGTAGACCGGGACAGGGGGCGGAGAATGAAAAACTGTTTTTT
CASSRPGQGAENEKLFF
>TRBV28|TRBJ1-5|TRBD1|NA
TGTGCCAGCAGGGGACAGCTTAATCAGCCCCAGCATTTT
CASRGQLNQPQHF
>TRBV10-2|TRBJ1-3|NA|once
TGCGCCAGCAGTGATTCCCCAGGGCTGGGTGGAAACACCATATATTTT
CASSDSPGLGGNTIYF
>TRBV14|TRBJ2-5|NA|NA
TGTGCCAGCAGCCAAGGACTCATTGGGACCCAGTACTTC
CASSQGLIGTQYF
>TRBV9|TRBJ2-2|NA|NA
TGTGCCAGCAGCCCCCTTCCTTCAGGGACGAACACCGGGGAGCTGTTTTTT
CASSPLPSGTNTGELFF
>TRBV6-5|TRBJ2-7|TRBD1|NA
TGTGCCAGCAGCAGGACAGGACGCGAGCAGTACTTC
CASSRTGREQYF
>TRBV7-8|TRBJ1-5|NA|NA
TGTGCCAGCAGCCGGGGAAACAGGGTCGGGCAGCCCCAGCATTTT
CASSRGNRVGQPQHF